The clone carrying this TCR beta chain was seen many times. Its antigen remains unidentified. The record originates from a study of T cells after posttransplantation cyclophosphamide. Whole-study findings and limits: Donor-recipient repertoire similarity was low at 1-2 months, rising over year one. Blood and skin or GI T cell repertoires showed limited TRB overlap. After PTCy, TRB diversity resembled that of CNI/methotrexate controls.

Only in-frame clones appear in the TCRdb table, and some are missing; sequencing was by immunoSEQ multiplex PCR. This sample comprises roughly 14,000 clones, none seen once only. Treatment was busulfan-fludarabine conditioning, a marrow graft, and cyclophosphamide on days +3 and +4. The sample here was PBMCs, taken around 1,100 days after allogeneic stem cell transplant with posttransplant cyclophosphamide. The receptor comes from a female patient in her 40s who received an allogeneic stem cell transplant from a related donor, was CMV-positive, and had no GVHD. Some T cells may be graft donor cells.

CDR3 DNA sequence: TGTGCCAGCACCCCAGGGGGGACAGGGTCCCACGAGCAGTACTTC. It codes for CASTPGGTGSHEQYF. V and J are TRBV2 and TRBJ2-7, with 9 bases matching TRBD1. The CDR3 contains 15 residues. Germline V gene lookup returns CDR1 SNHLY and CDR2 FYNNEI. With V trimmed by 7 bases and J by 5 bases, 12 bases remained unmatched.